This TCR beta chain was sequenced in a study of technical replicates of blood from a few donors. The data were produced by immunoSEQ multiplex PCR, yet TCRdb's version contains in-frame clones alone and is incomplete. The profile shows tens of thousands of clones, roughly 90% of them singletons. The CDR3 spans 17 residues. V is TRBV21-1 and J is TRBJ1-2; the DNA was not used to check the table's D call, TRBD1. TRBV21-1 is a listed pseudogene. The material sequenced was PBMCs. The sequence derives from a human donor in good health. Some clones in this sample may be carry-over from other donors' samples. For the CDR3, the DNA is TGTGCCAGCAGCAAAAGGATCAGGACACCAAATTTTTATGGCTACACCTTC. Its translation is CASSKRIRTPNFYGYTF.